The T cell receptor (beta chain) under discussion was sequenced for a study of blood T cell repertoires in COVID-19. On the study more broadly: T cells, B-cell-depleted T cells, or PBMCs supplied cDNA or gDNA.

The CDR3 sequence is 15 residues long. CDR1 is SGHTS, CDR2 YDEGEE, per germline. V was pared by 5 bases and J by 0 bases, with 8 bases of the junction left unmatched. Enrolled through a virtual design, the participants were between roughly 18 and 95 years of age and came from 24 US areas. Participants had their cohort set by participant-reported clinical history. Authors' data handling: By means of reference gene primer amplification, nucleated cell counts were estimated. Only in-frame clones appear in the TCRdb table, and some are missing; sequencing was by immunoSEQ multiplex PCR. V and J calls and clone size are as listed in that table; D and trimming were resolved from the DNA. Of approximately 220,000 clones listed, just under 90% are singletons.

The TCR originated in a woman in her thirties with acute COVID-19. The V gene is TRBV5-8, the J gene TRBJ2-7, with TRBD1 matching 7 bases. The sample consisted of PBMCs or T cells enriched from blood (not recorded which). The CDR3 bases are TGTGCCAGCAGTATCGACAGGGCCTCCTCCTACGAGCAGTACTTC. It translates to CASSIDRASSYEQYF.